The 4 T cell receptor beta chains listed next were all sequenced from one sample in a study of T cell responses to AZD1222 COVID-19 vaccine. Sequencing used immunoSEQ multiplex PCR; TCRdb keeps in-frame clones, though not all of them. The sample holds about 90,000 clones; about 91% are singletons and the top ten take around a tenth. The sequenced sample was peripheral blood, obtained on day 0 of MenACWY control vaccination. These TCRs come from an adult in good health.

The chain combines TRBV7-8 with TRBJ2-7; possibly TRBD1 for D (7 bases). V lost 1 base to trimming and J lost 3 bases, with 13 bases between them. CDR3 length: 15 amino acids. CDR1 is SGHVS, CDR2 FQNEAQ, per germline. DNA for the CDR3: TGTGCCAGCAGCTTAGACTTTCAGGGGGGCTACGAGCAGTACTTC. Its protein product is CASSLDFQGGYEQYF.

This sequence joins TRBV12-3 or TRBV12-4 and TRBJ2-3; D gene uncertain. The V and J ends lost 7 bases and 7 bases respectively, with 12 bases between them. This CDR3 region has 12 residues. CDR3 DNA: TGTGCCAGCACCTACCGCAGCAATACGCAGTATTTT. This gives the protein CASTYRSNTQYF.

This clone was recorded a few times. The CDR3 loop is CASSLWAASYGYTF. CDR3 coding DNA: TGTGCCAGCAGCTTGTGGGCAGCCTCCTATGGCTACACCTTC. The chain joins TRBV5-4 to TRBJ1-2; D is undetermined. CDR1 is SGHNT and CDR2 is YYREEE in the germline V gene (reference sequence). Trimming took 1 base from V and 4 from J, leaving 11 bases between them. The CDR3 sequence is 14 residues long.

The chain has TRBV7-9 and TRBJ1-4; no clear D. V was shortened by 1 base and J by 1 base, with 16 bases between the two germline ends. Germline values: CDR1 SEHNR, CDR2 FQNEAQ (reference sequence). The CDR3 length is 18 residues. The CDR3 DNA reads TGTGCCAGCAGCTTAGGTACGGGTCCGAAGATAACTAATGAAAAACTGTTTTTT. It is translated as CASSLGTGPKITNEKLFF.